This T cell receptor (beta chain) was captured by sequencing in a study of cytomegalovirus exposure and HLA in healthy donors. The PCR made use of 60 Vbeta and 13 Jbeta primers. Produced via immunoSEQ multiplex PCR; TCRdb's table is partial and in-frame only. Among roughly 90,000 clones listed, 80% were seen once. This CDR3 region has 13 residues. Germline CDR1 and CDR2: MNHEY and SMNVEV (reference sequence). This chain joins TRBV27 and TRBJ2-5, with a weak D call TRBD1 (6 bases). The J call may be in error: the DNA end matches TRBJ2-7 better. This sequence originates from a man between 18 and 35 years old in good health and CMV-seronegative. Sequenced material: PBMCs. The CDR3 reads CASSLTGRDEQYF. Written as DNA, the CDR3 is TGTGCCAGCAGTTTGACAGGTCGCGACGAGCAGTACTTC.